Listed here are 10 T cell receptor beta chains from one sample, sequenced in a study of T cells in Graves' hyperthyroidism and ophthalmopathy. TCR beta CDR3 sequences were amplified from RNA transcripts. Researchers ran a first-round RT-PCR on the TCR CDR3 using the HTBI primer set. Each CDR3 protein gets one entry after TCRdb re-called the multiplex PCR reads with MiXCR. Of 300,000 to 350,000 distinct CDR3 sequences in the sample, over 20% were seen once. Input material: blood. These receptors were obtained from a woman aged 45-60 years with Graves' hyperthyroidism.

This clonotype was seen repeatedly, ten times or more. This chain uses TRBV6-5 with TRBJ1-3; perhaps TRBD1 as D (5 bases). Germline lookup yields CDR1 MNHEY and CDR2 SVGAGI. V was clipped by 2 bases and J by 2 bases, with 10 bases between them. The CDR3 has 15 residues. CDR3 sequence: CASSYAGWTGNTIYF. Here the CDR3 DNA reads TGTGCCAGCAGTTACGCAGGGTGGACTGGAAACACCATATATTTT.

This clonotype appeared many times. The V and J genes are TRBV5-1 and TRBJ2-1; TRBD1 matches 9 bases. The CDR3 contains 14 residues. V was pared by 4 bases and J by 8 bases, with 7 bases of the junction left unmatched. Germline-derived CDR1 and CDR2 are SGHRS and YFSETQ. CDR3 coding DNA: TGCGCCAGCAGCGCAGGGACAGGGTTGTATGAGCAGTTCTTC. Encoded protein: CASSAGTGLYEQFF.

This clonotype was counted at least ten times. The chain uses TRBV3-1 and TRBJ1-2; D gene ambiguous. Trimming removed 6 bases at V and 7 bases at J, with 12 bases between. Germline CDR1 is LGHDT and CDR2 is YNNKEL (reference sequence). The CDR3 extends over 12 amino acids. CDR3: CASRPGFGGYTF. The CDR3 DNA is TGTGCCAGCAGACCCGGCTTCGGTGGCTACACCTTC.

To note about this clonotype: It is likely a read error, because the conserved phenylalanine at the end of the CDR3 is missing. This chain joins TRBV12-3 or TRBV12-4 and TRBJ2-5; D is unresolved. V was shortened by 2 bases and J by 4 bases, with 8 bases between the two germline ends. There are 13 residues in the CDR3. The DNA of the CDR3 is TGTGCCAGCAGTTTAAGTACGGGAGAGACCCAGTACTCC. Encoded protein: CASSLSTGETQYS.

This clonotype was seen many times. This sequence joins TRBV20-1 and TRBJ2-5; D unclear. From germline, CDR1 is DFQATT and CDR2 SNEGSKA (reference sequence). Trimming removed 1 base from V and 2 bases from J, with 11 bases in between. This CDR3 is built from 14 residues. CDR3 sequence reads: CSARGGASQETQYF. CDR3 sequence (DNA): TGCAGTGCTAGAGGTGGAGCGTCACAAGAGACCCAGTACTTC.

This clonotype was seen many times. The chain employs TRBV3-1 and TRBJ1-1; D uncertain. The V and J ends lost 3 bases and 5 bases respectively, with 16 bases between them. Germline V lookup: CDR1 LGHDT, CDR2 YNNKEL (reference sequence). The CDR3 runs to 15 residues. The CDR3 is CASSQPSVRATEAFF. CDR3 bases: TGTGCCAGCAGCCAGCCCTCCGTGAGGGCTACTGAAGCTTTCTTT. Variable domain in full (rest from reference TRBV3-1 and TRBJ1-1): DTAVSQTPKYLVTQMGNDKSIKCEQNLGHDTMYWYKQDSKKFLKIMFSYNNKELIINETVPNRFSPKSPDKAHLNLHINSLELGDSAVYFCASSQPSVRATEAFFGQGTRLTVV.

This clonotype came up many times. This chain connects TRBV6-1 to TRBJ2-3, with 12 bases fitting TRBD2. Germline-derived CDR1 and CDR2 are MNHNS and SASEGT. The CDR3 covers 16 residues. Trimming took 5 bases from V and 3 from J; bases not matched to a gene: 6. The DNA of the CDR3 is TGTGCCAGCAGTTCAAGTGGGACTAGCGGGACAGATACGCAGTATTTT. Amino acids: CASSSSGTSGTDTQYF.

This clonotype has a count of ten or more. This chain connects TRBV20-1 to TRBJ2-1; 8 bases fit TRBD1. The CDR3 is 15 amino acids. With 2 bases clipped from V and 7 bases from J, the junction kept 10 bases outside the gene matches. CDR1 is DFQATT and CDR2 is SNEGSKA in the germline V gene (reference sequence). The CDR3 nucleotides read TGCAGTGCTAGACCCGCCGGACAGGGTGGGAATGAGCAGTTCTTC. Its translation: CSARPAGQGGNEQFF.

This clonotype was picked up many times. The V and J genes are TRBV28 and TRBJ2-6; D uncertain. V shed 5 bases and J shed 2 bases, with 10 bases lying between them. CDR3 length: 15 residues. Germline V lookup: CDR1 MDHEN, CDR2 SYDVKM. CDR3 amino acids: CASSPRVPGANVLTF. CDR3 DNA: TGTGCCAGCAGTCCCCGGGTACCTGGGGCCAACGTCCTGACTTTC.

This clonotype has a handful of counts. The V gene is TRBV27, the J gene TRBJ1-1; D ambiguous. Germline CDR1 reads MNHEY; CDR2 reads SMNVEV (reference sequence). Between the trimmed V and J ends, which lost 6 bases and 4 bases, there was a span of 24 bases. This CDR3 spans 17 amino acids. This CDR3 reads CASRPSSGGQRSTEAFF. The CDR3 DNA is TGTGCCAGCAGACCAAGTTCGGGAGGGCAAAGAAGCACTGAAGCTTTCTTT.